This T cell receptor beta chain is from a study of blood T cell repertoires in COVID-19. Whole-study context: Donors in the United States, Italy and Spain gave samples during acute or convalescent COVID-19.

This CDR3 has 15 amino acids. Unmatched junction bases numbered 8, after V lost 5 bases and J lost 4 bases. CDR1 SGHAT and CDR2 FQNNGV come from the germline V gene. Produced via immunoSEQ multiplex PCR; TCRdb's table is partial and in-frame only. This table holds about 86,000 clones, roughly 84% found once. The source of this sequence is a man in his 70s with acute or convalescent COVID-19. This chain joins TRBV11-2 and TRBJ2-1, with 7 bases matching TRBD1. Sequencing input: peripheral blood. The CDR3 DNA is TGTGCCAGCAGCCCCTCGGGACAGTGGTACAATGAGCAGTTCTTC. Amino acids: CASSPSGQWYNEQFF.